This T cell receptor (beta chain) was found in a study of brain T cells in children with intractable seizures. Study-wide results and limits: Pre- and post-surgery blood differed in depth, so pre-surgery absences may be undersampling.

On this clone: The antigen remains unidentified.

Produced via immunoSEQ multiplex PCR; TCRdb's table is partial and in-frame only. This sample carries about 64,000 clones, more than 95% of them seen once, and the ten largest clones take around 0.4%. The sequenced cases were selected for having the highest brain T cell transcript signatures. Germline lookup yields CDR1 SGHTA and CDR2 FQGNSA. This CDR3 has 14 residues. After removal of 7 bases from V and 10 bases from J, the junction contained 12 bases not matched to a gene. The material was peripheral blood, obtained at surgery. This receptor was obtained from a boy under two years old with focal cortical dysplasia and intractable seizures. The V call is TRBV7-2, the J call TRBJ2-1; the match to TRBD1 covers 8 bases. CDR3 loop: CASTSDRGVSEQFF. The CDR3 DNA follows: TGTGCCAGCACCTCAGACAGGGGCGTTAGCGAGCAGTTCTTC.